The clone carrying this TCR beta chain was observed once. This entry belongs to a study of blood T cell repertoires in COVID-19. Study summary: Acute-phase and convalescent COVID-19 samples originated in the United States, Italy and Spain. From T cells, B-cell-depleted T cells, or PBMCs came the material, which was cDNA or gDNA.

This CDR3 comprises 16 residues. The germline gives CDR1 KGHDR, CDR2 SFDVKD. V lost 4 bases to trimming and J lost 5 bases, with 19 bases between them. Authors' processing steps: Scientists estimated how many nucleated cells there were by amplifying reference gene primers. Some clones are missing from TCRdb's copy, which holds only in-frame ones; the method was immunoSEQ multiplex PCR. V and J calls and clone size are as listed in that table; D and trimming were resolved from the DNA. Here the sample spans about 190,000 clones, 70% to 80% being singletons. The receptor was derived from a man aged 45-65 years who had recovered from COVID-19. The chain joins TRBV24-1 to TRBJ2-5; D unresolved. The sample comprised peripheral blood. CDR3 bases: TGTGCCACCAGTGAGGCCAAAGGCGGCCCTGGGGAGACCCAGTACTTC. Protein: CATSEAKGGPGETQYF.